The 19 T cell receptor beta chains below come from one sample, sequenced in a study of blood T cells in healthy people across ages (dated by TCRdb to 2014 to 2015). Preparation of the library involved 5' RACE. Sequencing used an Illumina HiSeq 2500. A second PCR of roughly 6 to 11 cycles was run with a J-beta primer mix and a sample-barcoded 5' primer. TCRdb redid the processing of the public reads, applying fastp at Q25 and MiXCR, and retained in-frame beta chains. All rows with the same CDR3 protein become a single entry with the most common DNA and genes. The sample table shows about 1 million distinct CDR3 sequences, and almost 25% are seen once. The top ten hold approximately 0.71% of the sample. The sample also formed part of further work on T cells of mothers and their children.

The sequenced sample was blood. These receptors originate from a girl aged 2 to 9 in good health.

The chain employs TRBV6-1 and TRBJ2-7; D gene uncertain. Germline V gives CDR1 MNHNS, CDR2 SASEGT. This CDR3 is 11 amino acids long. Trimming stripped 8 bases from V and 6 bases from J, with 11 bases between. The CDR3 sequence: CASWFSVEQYF. The CDR3 DNA is TGTGCCAGCTGGTTTTCGGTCGAGCAGTACTTC.

The genes are TRBV28 and TRBJ2-5; 11 bases map to TRBD2. The DNA end lines up better with TRBJ2-1; the J call may be wrong. CDR1 and CDR2 from the germline V gene are MDHEN and SYDVKM. The CDR3 covers 18 residues. This CDR3 is CASSYLLFPSGGNNEQFF. CDR3 nucleotides: TGTGCCAGCAGTTACCTCTTATTCCCTAGCGGGGGGAACAATGAGCAGTTCTTC.

The chain links TRBV11-2 to TRBJ2-5; 13 nucleotides agree with TRBD2. CDR3 length equals 15 residues. The J segment lost 4 bases and the V segment lost 5 bases, leaving 4 bases of the junction unmatched. Germline V lookup: CDR1 SGHAT, CDR2 FQNNGV. The CDR3 protein is CASSPWTSGGETQYF. The CDR3 DNA reads TGTGCCAGCAGCCCGTGGACTAGCGGGGGAGAGACCCAGTACTTC.

The J gene is TRBJ1-2, the V gene TRBV2; D gene unclear. Germline CDR1 reads SNHLY; CDR2 reads FYNNEI. The CDR3 runs to 12 residues. V lost 6 bases to trimming and J lost 5 bases, with 10 bases between them. The CDR3 reads CASRDLGYGYTF. CDR3 nucleotides: TGTGCCAGCAGGGACTTGGGGTATGGCTACACCTTC.

J is TRBJ2-3 and V is TRBV7-2; 9 bases line up with TRBD2. Germline V gives CDR1 SGHTA, CDR2 FQGNSA. There are 15 residues in the CDR3. With 3 bases clipped from V and 7 bases from J, the junction kept 8 bases outside the gene matches. CDR3 residues: CASSFGLAGMNTQYF. CDR3 sequence (DNA): TGTGCCAGCAGCTTCGGTCTAGCGGGAATGAATACGCAGTATTTT.

There are a few counts of this clonotype. The chain joins TRBV13 to TRBJ2-7, with TRBD1 matching 10 bases. This CDR3 is 15 amino acids long. Germline loops: CDR1 PRHDT, CDR2 FYEKMQ (reference sequence). The J segment lost 4 bases and the V segment lost 4 bases, leaving 7 bases of the junction unmatched. The CDR3 nucleotides are TGTGCCAGCAGCTCCCGGGACAGGGGTATTTACGAGCAGTACTTC. Its protein is CASSSRDRGIYEQYF.

There are a few counts of this clonotype. The V call is TRBV11-2, the J call TRBJ2-5; 9 bases match TRBD2. Matching the DNA end better, TRBJ2-1 makes the J call doubtful. This CDR3 spans 15 amino acids. Germline V gene sequence: CDR1 SGHAT, CDR2 FQNNGV. The CDR3 coding sequence is TGTGCCAGCAGCTTAACTGCGGGGGGGGTGCATGAGCAGTTCTTC. Protein product: CASSLTAGGVHEQFF.

This clonotype was counted a few times. The chain recombines TRBV20-1 with TRBJ2-5; D might be TRBD2 (6 bases). The germline V and J ends were trimmed by 6 bases and 1 base, with 18 bases remaining between them. This CDR3 is built from 15 residues. Germline lookup yields CDR1 DFQATT and CDR2 SNEGSKA (reference sequence). Here the CDR3 reads CSALRGRDFQETQYF. CDR3 bases: TGCAGTGCCTTAAGGGGACGGGACTTCCAAGAGACCCAGTACTTC.

V gene TRBV7-8 combines with J gene TRBJ2-5; TRBD2 might be the D (5 bases). The assigned J gene may be wrong: the sequence end matches TRBJ2-7 better. The CDR3 sequence is 14 residues long. Germline CDR1 SGHVS, CDR2 FQNEAQ. CDR3 DNA sequence: TGTGCCAGCAGCTTATATAGCGAGTCCTACGAGCAGTACTTC. Amino acids: CASSLYSESYEQYF.

A few counts support this clonotype. The chain joins TRBV29-1 to TRBJ1-2, with 9 bases aligning to TRBD1. With V trimmed by 5 bases and J by 4 bases, 8 bases remained unmatched. Germline V gives CDR1 SQVTM, CDR2 ANQGSEA. This CDR3 comprises 14 residues. CDR3 nucleotides: TGCAGCGTTCCTCGGGACAGGGCTTTCTATGGCTACACCTTC. Translated, it gives CSVPRDRAFYGYTF.

This clonotype appeared many times. The chain recombines TRBV5-1 with TRBJ2-5, with TRBD1 matching 7 bases. The CDR3 extends over 14 amino acids. V dropped 3 bases and J dropped 3; count of bases not matched to a gene: 5. The germline CDR1 and CDR2 sequences are SGHRS and YFSETQ. The CDR3 DNA reads TGCGCCAGCAGCTCACAGGGGAGCAAAGAGACCCAGTACTTC. It encodes CASSSQGSKETQYF.

The V and J genes are TRBV28 and TRBJ2-3; TRBD2 matches 12 bases. The trim removed 6 bases at V and 4 bases at J, leaving 17 bases unmatched. The germline gives CDR1 MDHEN, CDR2 SYDVKM. This CDR3 region has 19 residues. The chain's CDR3 is CASSSRTWTSGAPADTQYF. The CDR3 DNA reads TGTGCCAGCAGCTCCCGAACCTGGACTAGCGGGGCCCCCGCAGATACGCAGTATTTT.

There are a few counts of this clonotype. The chain employs TRBV20-1 and TRBJ2-3, with 8 bases matching TRBD2. CDR1 is DFQATT and CDR2 is SNEGSKA in the germline V gene (reference sequence). The V and J ends lost 0 bases and 3 bases, in that order; junction bases with no gene match: 17. This CDR3 has 19 residues. The CDR3: CSARDLPAGESGGTDTQYF. In DNA form, the CDR3 reads TGCAGTGCTAGAGATCTTCCAGCGGGAGAATCCGGAGGGACAGATACGCAGTATTTT.

The chain is built from TRBV4-2 and TRBJ1-3; D gene unclear. CDR3 length equals 15 residues. The ends were cut back, 4 bases at V and 0 bases at J, with 10 bases in the middle. Germline CDR1 LGHNA, CDR2 YNFKEQ. CDR3 sequence: CASSRSVSSGNTIYF. The DNA for the CDR3 is TGTGCCAGCAGCCGATCGGTTTCCTCTGGAAACACCATATATTTT.

This clonotype was observed a few times. The CDR3 region is CATSDSSGRHRLLRYNEQFF. The CDR3 DNA reads TGTGCCACCAGTGATTCCTCTGGGCGGCACCGCCTTCTTAGATACAATGAGCAGTTCTTC. V and J are TRBV24-1 and TRBJ2-1; the D is unclear. The CDR3 loop spans 20 amino acids. The V end lost 2 bases, the J end lost 4 bases, and 26 bases lay between the germline ends. CDR1 is KGHDR, CDR2 SFDVKD, per germline.

This clonotype was detected ten times or more. The J gene is TRBJ2-7, the V gene TRBV7-8; a weak D match, TRBD1 (5 bases). The length of the CDR3 is 13 residues. CDR1 and CDR2 (germline): SGHVS, FQNEAQ. The V and J ends lost 3 bases and 2 bases respectively, with 8 bases between them. The CDR3 loop reads CASSLTAAYEQYF. Written as DNA, the CDR3 is TGTGCCAGCAGCTTGACAGCTGCCTACGAGCAGTACTTC.

This clonotype has a handful of counts. The chain is built from TRBV28 and TRBJ2-7, with D unresolved. Trimming pared 3 bases from V and 7 bases from J, leaving 7 bases between. Germline CDR1 is MDHEN and CDR2 is SYDVKM. This CDR3 is 11 amino acids long. The chain's CDR3 is CASSLFGEQYF. DNA of the CDR3: TGTGCCAGCAGTTTGTTTGGGGAGCAGTACTTC.

This chain uses TRBV2 with TRBJ2-1; D is tentatively TRBD1 or TRBD2 (5 bases each). CDR1 and CDR2 from the germline V gene are SNHLY and FYNNEI. V gave up 8 bases and J gave up 2 bases, with 13 bases separating them. The CDR3 totals 14 residues. Here the CDR3 reads CASVPRGAYNEQFF. The CDR3 DNA sequence: TGTGCCAGCGTCCCCCGGGGCGCCTACAATGAGCAGTTCTTC.

V is TRBV4-1 and J is TRBJ2-5; 10 bases are shared with TRBD2. Germline V gives CDR1 MGHRA, CDR2 YSYEKL. Losses at the gene ends were 5 bases for V and 4 bases for J; bases not matched to a gene: 7. This CDR3 region has 15 residues. CDR3 residues: CASSEKASGRETQYF. CDR3 DNA sequence: TGCGCCAGCAGCGAGAAGGCTAGCGGGAGAGAGACCCAGTACTTC.